Below, one T cell receptor beta chain is given with its context. Its specificity is not known. When the RNA was reverse transcribed, random hexamers were used with an input of about 0.5 to 1 ug. MiXCR, applied by TCRdb to the immunoSEQ multiplex PCR reads, yields one record per CDR3 protein. The table lists some 300,000 distinct CDR3 sequences, approximately 85% of them singletons. The source of the sample is a study of CD8 T cells in Susac syndrome. Findings and limits, study-wide: It was acknowledged by the study that relatively few individuals were included in its TCR sequencing and HLA analysis.

The V and J ends lost 0 bases and 4 bases, in that order; junction bases with no gene match: 3. Germline CDR1 and CDR2: ENHRY and SYGVKD. This CDR3 has 15 residues. V gene TRBV10-3 combines with J gene TRBJ2-1; 7 nucleotides align to TRBD2. The sequenced sample consisted of CD8+ T cells from PBMCs. The receptor was isolated from a human donor with multiple sclerosis. CDR3 amino acids: CAISESSGLYNEQFF. The CDR3 nucleotides are TGTGCCATCAGTGAGTCTAGCGGGCTTTACAATGAGCAGTTCTTC.